The 19 T cell receptor beta chains below come from one sample, sequenced in a study of T cell responses to AZD1222 COVID-19 vaccine. Clones were read by immunoSEQ multiplex PCR, and TCRdb kept only the in-frame ones, dropping some. The table includes 150,000 to 200,000 clones, 85% to 90% detected once. The source material was peripheral blood, sampled 28 days after the second AZD1222 dose. These TCRs come from an adult who received the AZD1222 COVID-19 vaccine.

The rearrangement links TRBV18 to TRBJ2-7; D uncertain. Germline V gives CDR1 KGHSH, CDR2 LQKENI. Trimming removed 0 bases from V and 5 bases from J, with 8 bases in between. This CDR3 region has 13 residues. The CDR3 region is CASSPPSRNEQYF. For the CDR3, the DNA is TGTGCCAGCTCACCACCGTCTCGGAACGAGCAGTACTTC.

The V call is TRBV7-2, the J call TRBJ1-6, with 7 bases matching TRBD1. The CDR3 has 16 amino acids. The junction had 10 bases not matched to a gene; V was cut back by 10 bases and J by 1 base. Germline CDR1 is SGHTA and CDR2 is FQGNSA. CDR3 in DNA: TGTGCCACCAGGGGGGGAGGGGTTTCCTATAATTCACCCCTCCACTTT. This codes for CATRGGGVSYNSPLHF. Full variable domain (remainder filled in from reference TRBV7-2 and TRBJ1-6): GAGVSQSPSNKVTEKGKDVELRCDPISGHTALYWYRQSLGQGLEFLIYFQGNSAPDKSGLPSDRFSAERTGGSVSTLTIQRTQQEDSAVYLCATRGGGVSYNSPLHFGNGTRLTVT.

This chain links TRBV7-8 with TRBJ2-5; TRBD1 matches at 10 bases. J was trimmed by 5 bases and V by 5 bases; bases with no gene match: 11. The germline CDR1 and CDR2 sequences are SGHVS and FQNEAQ. The CDR3 covers 16 residues. The CDR3 region has the DNA TGTGCCAGCAGCCCCGCGACAGGGGGCAAAGGGGAGACCCAGTACTTC. Encoded protein: CASSPATGGKGETQYF. Complete variable domain (other parts from reference TRBV7-8 and TRBJ2-5): GAGVSQSPRYKVAKRGQDVALRCDPISGHVSLFWYQQALGQGPEFLTYFQNEAQLDKSGLPSDRFFAERPEGSVSTLKIQRTQQEDSAVYLCASSPATGGKGETQYFGPGTRLLVL.

The rearrangement links TRBV3-1 (or the pseudogene TRBV3-2) to TRBJ2-7, with D possibly TRBD1 on 6 matching bases. In germline, CDR1 is LGHDT, CDR2 YNNKEL (reference sequence). The CDR3 consists of 14 residues. V shed 1 base and J shed 6 bases, with 13 bases lying between them. Here the CDR3 reads CASSQVEGVGEQYF. The CDR3 nucleotides read TGTGCCAGCAGCCAAGTCGAGGGGGTAGGCGAGCAGTACTTC.

V is TRBV6-1 and J is TRBJ2-6, with no clear D. V lost 5 bases and J 0 bases, leaving 2 bases between the germline ends. Germline lookup yields CDR1 MNHNS and CDR2 SASEGT. The CDR3 is 13 residues long. CDR3 coding DNA: TGTGCCAGCAGTTCCTCTGGGGCCAACGTCCTGACTTTC. Its translation is CASSSSGANVLTF.

The chain joins TRBV7-2 to TRBJ2-7; D call uncertain. With 1 base removed from V and 2 bases from J, the gap between germline ends came to 18 bases. Germline lookup yields CDR1 SGHTA and CDR2 FQGNSA. CDR3 length: 17 residues. The CDR3 reads CASSLVSGSTPTYEQYF. In DNA form, the CDR3 reads TGTGCCAGCAGCTTAGTTTCAGGTTCCACCCCCACCTACGAGCAGTACTTC.

This chain connects TRBV4-1 to TRBJ2-1; D is ambiguous. The ends were cut back, 0 bases at V and 0 bases at J, with 9 bases in the middle. CDR1 is MGHRA, CDR2 YSYEKL, per germline. The CDR3 runs 16 residues. The CDR3 sequence: CASSQDQASSYNEQFF. CDR3 DNA: TGCGCCAGCAGCCAAGATCAGGCGAGCTCCTACAATGAGCAGTTCTTC.

The V gene is TRBV28, the J gene TRBJ2-3, with a weak D call TRBD1 (6 bases). The germline V gene has CDR1 MDHEN and CDR2 SYDVKM. The CDR3 extends over 16 amino acids. V gave up 4 bases and J gave up 6 bases, with 20 bases separating them. The CDR3 reads CASSSRDNFHLDTQYF. DNA of the CDR3: TGTGCCAGCAGTTCCCGGGACAATTTCCACCTGGATACGCAGTATTTT.

The chain links TRBV5-1 to TRBJ2-7; D possibly uses TRBD1 or TRBD2 (5 bases each). The germline gives CDR1 SGHRS, CDR2 YFSETQ. V gave up 2 bases and J gave up 2 bases, with 17 bases separating them. The CDR3 is made up of 16 amino acids. The CDR3 protein is CASSFLAGTVTYEQYF. The CDR3 DNA follows: TGCGCCAGCAGCTTTCTTGCCGGGACGGTAACCTACGAGCAGTACTTC.

Comments on this clone: An end of the junction differs from the germline gene, which may be a read error. The chain combines TRBV7-3 with TRBJ2-2; D remains ambiguous. CDR3 length: 8 amino acids. CDR1 is SGHTA, CDR2 FQGTGA, per germline. The CDR3 DNA is TGTGCCAGCAGCTCGACCCTCTTT. It codes for CASSSTLF.

This clone was observed a single time. The chain uses TRBV3-1 (or the pseudogene TRBV3-2) and TRBJ2-3; 12 nucleotides agree with TRBD2. The CDR3 sequence is 15 residues long. Trimming cost V 10 bases and J 0 bases; bases outside gene matches: 5. CDR1 LGHDT and CDR2 YNNKEL come from the germline V gene (reference sequence). CDR3 amino acids: CATGTSGPSTDTQYF. CDR3 nucleotides: TGTGCCACAGGGACTAGCGGGCCTAGCACAGATACGCAGTATTTT.

This clone has only a few counts. Here the CDR3 DNA reads TGTGCCAGCAGCCAAGGTTTCCAGTTCTCCTACGAGCAGTACTTC. Its protein is CASSQGFQFSYEQYF. The gene calls are TRBV3-1 (or the pseudogene TRBV3-2) and TRBJ2-7, with D unclear. The V and J ends lost 1 base and 0 bases respectively, with 10 bases between them. The CDR3 is made up of 15 amino acids. Germline CDR1 reads LGHDT; CDR2 reads YNNKEL (reference sequence).

The chain combines TRBV5-6 with TRBJ2-1; a weak D match, TRBD1 (5 bases). This CDR3 comprises 14 residues. Trimming shortened V by 0 bases and J by 1 base, and 5 bases separated the two germline ends. Germline assignment: CDR1 SGHDT and CDR2 YYEEEE. CDR3 loop: CASSLGQSYNEQFF. The CDR3, as DNA: TGTGCCAGCAGCTTGGGACAGTCCTACAATGAGCAGTTCTTC.

The rearrangement uses TRBV7-2 and TRBJ1-1, with 12 bases aligning to TRBD1. Germline lookup yields CDR1 SGHTA and CDR2 FQGNSA. This CDR3 contains 13 residues. V lost 5 bases to trimming and J lost 9 bases; unmatched junction nucleotides: 4. CDR3 sequence reads: CASSPWDRGQAFF. In nucleotides, the CDR3 is TGTGCCAGCAGCCCCTGGGACAGGGGGCAAGCTTTCTTT.

J is TRBJ2-7 and V is TRBV9; the D gene is possibly TRBD2 (6 bases). CDR1 and CDR2 (germline): SGDLS, YYNGEE. V gave up 0 bases and J gave up 3 bases, with 7 bases separating them. CDR3 length equals 13 residues. The CDR3 DNA sequence: TGTGCCAGCAGCGTAGGGGACTTCTACGAGCAGTACTTC. Protein sequence: CASSVGDFYEQYF.

This chain connects TRBV2 to TRBJ1-5; D is unresolved. This CDR3 region has 17 residues. V lost 6 bases to trimming and J lost 0 bases, with 18 bases between them. CDR1 and CDR2 (germline): SNHLY, FYNNEI. CDR3 region: CASRRGTATSSNQPQHF. CDR3 bases: TGTGCCAGCAGACGAGGAACGGCGACAAGTAGCAATCAGCCCCAGCATTTT. Combining the CDR3 with reference TRBV2 and TRBJ1-5 gives the whole variable domain EPEVTQTPSHQVTQMGQEVILRCVPISNHLYFYWYRQILGQKVEFLVSFYNNEISEKSEIFDDQFSVERPDGSNFTLKIRSTKLEDSAMYFCASRRGTATSSNQPQHFGDGTRLSIL.

The chain carries TRBV21-1 and TRBJ1-1. TRBV21-1 is listed as a pseudogene. The CDR3 extends over 13 amino acids. The CDR3 region is CASSTHWDTEAFF. The CDR3 coding sequence is TGTGCCAGCAGCACCCATTGGGACACTGAAGCTTTCTTT.

V usage is TRBV11-2 and J usage is TRBJ2-3, with D possibly matching TRBD2 (7 bases). The V and J ends lost 5 bases and 4 bases respectively, with 25 bases between them. Germline V CDR1 and CDR2: SGHAT, FQNNGV. The CDR3 extends over 18 amino acids. As DNA, the CDR3 is TGTGCCAGCAGCATAGGACAGAAGGCGGGAGTCTTCTCAGATACGCAGTATTTT. Amino acid sequence: CASSIGQKAGVFSDTQYF.

This chain links TRBV7-9 with TRBJ2-7; D call uncertain. V lost 5 bases and J 0 bases, leaving 2 bases between the germline ends. CDR1 and CDR2 (germline): SEHNR, FQNEAQ (reference sequence). This CDR3 is 11 amino acids long. CDR3 sequence: CASSDSYEQYF. CDR3 bases: TGTGCCAGCAGCGACTCCTACGAGCAGTACTTC.